What follows are 20 T cell receptor beta chains derived from one specimen sequenced in a study of radiotherapy plus CTLA-4 blockade in lung cancer. Method: immunoSEQ multiplex PCR; TCRdb's copy keeps in-frame clones and lacks some. The sample yields tens of thousands of clones, about 78% seen once. The input for sequencing was peripheral blood, taken from a patient treated with radiotherapy plus ipilimumab. These receptor sequences come from a human donor with non-small cell lung cancer who had a partial response to radiotherapy plus ipilimumab. Some clones in this sample may be carry-over from other donors' samples.

The CDR3 DNA reads TGTGCCAGCAGCGGCGGACTAGAGGCCAGCACAGATACGCAGTATTTT. Protein: CASSGGLEASTDTQYF. The chain uses TRBV14 and TRBJ2-3, with 7 bases aligning to TRBD2. V lost 5 bases to trimming and J lost 0 bases; unmatched junction nucleotides: 8. The germline V gene encodes CDR1 SGHDN and CDR2 FVKESK. The CDR3 is made up of 16 amino acids. Full variable domain (remainder filled in from reference TRBV14 and TRBJ2-3): EAGVTQFPSHSVIEKGQTVTLRCDPISGHDNLYWYRRVMGKEIKFLLHFVKESKQDESGMPNNRFLAERTGGTYSTLKVQPAELEDSGVYFCASSGGLEASTDTQYFGPGTRLTVL.

The CDR3 DNA reads TGTGCCAGCAGTTCCGGGGGATATAATTACGAGCAGTACTTC. It translates to CASSSGGYNYEQYF. The gene calls are TRBV28 and TRBJ2-5; TRBD2 is a possible D gene (6 bases). The J call may be wrong; the DNA end is better matched by TRBJ2-7. This CDR3 is 14 amino acids long. CDR1 and CDR2 from the germline V gene are MDHEN and SYDVKM.

The genes are TRBV20-1 and TRBJ2-5; D unclear. The DNA matches TRBJ2-7 better at its end, which makes the J call doubtful. Germline-derived CDR1 and CDR2 are DFQATT and SNEGSKA (reference sequence). The CDR3 spans 11 residues. In DNA form, the CDR3 reads TGCAGTGCTATCCAGGTCCACGAGCAGTACTTC. This translates into CSAIQVHEQYF.

CDR3: CAISATLAGGEKLFF. The CDR3 nucleotides read TGTGCCATCAGTGCAACTCTGGCAGGAGGAGAAAAACTGTTTTTT. The chain uses TRBV10-3 and TRBJ1-4, with no clear D. V was pared by 4 bases and J by 8 bases, with 17 bases between. CDR1 ENHRY and CDR2 SYGVKD come from the germline V gene. This CDR3 contains 15 residues.

The CDR3 DNA reads TGTGCCAGCTCATCCGCAGGGGAGCTGAACTACGAGCAGTACTTC. Amino acids: CASSSAGELNYEQYF. This rearrangement joins TRBV18 to TRBJ2-7; tentatively, D is TRBD1 (6 bases). Looked up from germline, CDR1 is KGHSH and CDR2 is LQKENI. The CDR3 contains 15 residues. V lost 5 bases, J lost 3 bases, and 17 bases lay in between.

This chain uses TRBV5-1 with TRBJ2-1, with 8 bases matching TRBD2. CDR3 length equals 15 residues. The germline CDR1 and CDR2 sequences are SGHRS and YFSETQ. Germline trimming cut 0 bases from V and 4 bases from J; bases unmatched to any gene: 3. CDR3 residues: CASSLELADYNEQFF. In DNA, the CDR3 is TGCGCCAGCAGCTTGGAACTAGCGGATTACAATGAGCAGTTCTTC.

In its sample, this clone was seen a few times. In nucleotides, the CDR3 is TGCGCCAGCAGTGAGTCGACAGGGAGGTCTTCACCCCTCCACTTT. It codes for CASSESTGRSSPLHF. The chain combines TRBV10-1 with TRBJ1-6; 7 bases match TRBD1. Germline V gene data show CDR1 as WNHNN and CDR2 as SYGVQD (reference sequence). Trimming cost V 0 bases and J 9 bases; bases outside gene matches: 5. CDR3 size: 15 residues.

The chain carries TRBV28 and TRBJ2-5; 7 nucleotides align to TRBD1. The CDR3 has 14 residues. Germline lookup yields CDR1 MDHEN and CDR2 SYDVKM. The V gene end was trimmed by 6 bases and the J gene end by 2 bases; junction bases not matched to a gene: 6. The DNA for the CDR3 is TGTGCCAGCAGGGAGACAGGGCGGCAAGAGACCCAGTACTTC. Its protein product is CASRETGRQETQYF.

This chain connects TRBV6-5 to TRBJ2-1; 10 bases fit TRBD2. Germline-derived CDR1 and CDR2 are MNHEY and SVGAGI. The CDR3 sequence is 16 residues long. V shed 2 bases, J shed 7 bases, and the junction held 8 bases outside the gene matches. CDR3 in DNA: TGTGCCAGCAGTTACCGCAGCGGGGGGGCCGTTAATGAGCAGTTCTTC. It is translated as CASSYRSGGAVNEQFF.

The chain is built from TRBV19 and TRBJ2-2, with TRBD2 identical over 13 bases. Germline CDR1 is LNHDA and CDR2 is SQIVND (reference sequence). This CDR3 contains 15 residues. Trimming removed 7 bases from V and 4 bases from J; junction bases left unmatched: 3. CDR3 loop: CASKRLAGGTGELFF. The CDR3 nucleotides are TGTGCCAGTAAGCGACTAGCGGGAGGCACCGGGGAGCTGTTTTTT.

This clone was seen just once. V is TRBV6-5 and J is TRBJ2-2; a possible D gene is TRBD1 (5 bases). The CDR3 is 13 residues long. V shed 8 bases and J shed 3 bases, with 10 bases lying between them. CDR1 and CDR2 (germline): MNHEY, SVGAGI. CDR3 DNA: TGTGCCAGCTCAGACAGTTACACCGGGGAGCTGTTTTTT. This gives the protein CASSDSYTGELFF.

This clone appeared a few times. This chain links TRBV6-1 with TRBJ2-1; maybe TRBD2 (5 bases). CDR1 is MNHNS and CDR2 is SASEGT in the germline V gene. The CDR3 runs to 14 residues. V was clipped by 2 bases and J by 2 bases, with 7 bases between them. The CDR3 bases are TGTGCCAGCAGTGAATGGGGAGCCTACAATGAGCAGTTCTTC. Protein product: CASSEWGAYNEQFF.

V usage is TRBV6-1 and J usage is TRBJ2-1; 15 positions agree with TRBD2. CDR3 size: 15 residues. Germline trimming cut 5 bases from V and 14 bases from J; bases unmatched to any gene: 10. Per the germline V gene, CDR1 is MNHNS and CDR2 is SASEGT. CDR3 in amino acids: CASSPGTSGGSWEFF. The DNA for the CDR3 is TGTGCCAGCAGTCCCGGGACTAGCGGGGGGAGTTGGGAGTTCTTC.

The V gene is TRBV19, the J gene TRBJ2-1; 9 bases match TRBD2. V gave up 10 bases and J gave up 6 bases; unmatched junction bases: 10. CDR1 LNHDA and CDR2 SQIVND come from the germline V gene (reference sequence). The CDR3 loop spans 14 amino acids. CDR3 nucleotide sequence: TGTGCCACCTTTATAGCGGGGGAAACCAATGAGCAGTTCTTC. The encoded protein is CATFIAGETNEQFF.

CDR3 protein: CASSVATPNTGELFF. CDR3 DNA: TGTGCCAGCAGCGTAGCCACACCGAACACCGGGGAGCTGTTTTTT. The V gene is TRBV9, the J gene TRBJ2-2, with D unclear. V was trimmed by 0 bases and J by 0 bases, leaving 6 bases between them. From germline, CDR1 is SGDLS and CDR2 YYNGEE. This CDR3 is built from 15 residues.

The genes are TRBV5-1 and TRBJ2-2, with 8 positions matching TRBD1. CDR1 SGHRS and CDR2 YFSETQ come from the germline V gene. Trimming removed 1 base from V and 2 bases from J; junction bases left unmatched: 4. The CDR3 is made up of 16 amino acids. Written as DNA, the CDR3 is TGCGCCAGCAGCTTGTACGGACAGGGAAACACCGGGGAGCTGTTTTTT. It codes for CASSLYGQGNTGELFF.

The CDR3 sequence: CAISPSTDTYGYTF. CDR3 in DNA: TGTGCCATCAGCCCGTCGACGGACACCTATGGCTACACCTTC. The chain joins TRBV10-3 to TRBJ1-2, with TRBD1 as a possible D gene (5 bases). There are 14 residues in the CDR3. Trimming took off 6 bases at V and 4 bases at J, with 15 bases between the two ends. Germline V gene sequence: CDR1 ENHRY, CDR2 SYGVKD.

The V and J genes are TRBV6-1 and TRBJ1-2; perhaps TRBD1 as D (6 bases). The V and J ends lost 8 bases and 6 bases respectively, with 19 bases between them. The V gene's germline CDR1 is MNHNS and CDR2 SASEGT. This CDR3 region has 14 residues. The CDR3 sequence: CASRLGGPRDGYTF. The CDR3 region has the DNA TGTGCCAGCCGCCTCGGGGGGCCGCGCGATGGCTACACCTTC.

In its sample, this clone was seen a few times. The genes are TRBV21-1 and TRBJ2-7; the table's D call TRBD1 went unverified against the DNA. TRBV21-1 is flagged as a pseudogene. The CDR3 loop spans 16 amino acids. The CDR3 spells CASSNFVQGHYYEQYF. In DNA form, the CDR3 reads TGTGCCAGCAGCAATTTCGTCCAGGGGCATTACTACGAGCAGTACTTC.

The chain joins TRBV7-9 to TRBJ2-7; a weak D match, TRBD2 (6 bases). Germline CDR1 reads SEHNR; CDR2 reads FQNEAQ (reference sequence). V lost 6 bases, J lost 6 bases, and 15 bases lay in between. The CDR3 is made up of 13 amino acids. DNA of the CDR3: TGTGCCAGCAGTCCTGAGGTGGGGGGCGAGCAGTACTTC. As protein: CASSPEVGGEQYF. The full variable domain, its missing parts supplied by reference TRBV7-9 and TRBJ2-7, is DTGVSQNPRHKITKRGQNVTFRCDPISEHNRLYWYRQTLGQGPEFLTYFQNEAQLEKSRLLSDRFSAERPKGSFSTLEIQRTEQGDSAMYLCASSPEVGGEQYFGPGTRLTVT.